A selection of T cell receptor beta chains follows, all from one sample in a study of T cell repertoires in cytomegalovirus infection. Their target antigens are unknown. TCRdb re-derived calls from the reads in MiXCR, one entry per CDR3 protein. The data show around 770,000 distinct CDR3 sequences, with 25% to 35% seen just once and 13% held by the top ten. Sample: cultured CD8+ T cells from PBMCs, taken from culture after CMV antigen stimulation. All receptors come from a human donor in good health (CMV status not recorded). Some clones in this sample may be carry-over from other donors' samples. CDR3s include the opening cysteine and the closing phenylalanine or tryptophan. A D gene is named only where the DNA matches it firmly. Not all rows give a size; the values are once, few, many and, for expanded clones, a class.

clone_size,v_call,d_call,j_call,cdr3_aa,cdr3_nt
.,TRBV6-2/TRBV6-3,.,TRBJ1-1,CASRVSNTEAFF,TGTGCCAGCAGGGTATCGAACACTGAAGCTTTCTTT
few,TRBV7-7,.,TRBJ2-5,CASSFSRQETQYF,TGTGCTAGCAGCTTTAGCAGACAAGAGACCCAGTACTTC
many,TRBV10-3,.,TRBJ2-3,CAISETVTDTQYF,TGTGCCATCAGTGAGACAGTCACAGATACGCAGTATTTT
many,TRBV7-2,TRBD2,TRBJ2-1,CASSLGWEGSGGPYNEQFF,TGTGCCAGCAGCTTGGGGTGGGAGGGTAGCGGGGGGCCTTACAATGAGCAGTTCTTC
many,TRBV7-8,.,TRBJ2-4,CASSLTLAWVQYF,TGTGCCAGCAGCTTAACGCTGGCATGGGTTCAGTACTTC
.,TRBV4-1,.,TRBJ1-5,CASSQDIRQFNQPQHF,TGCGCCAGCAGCCAAGATATAAGGCAGTTTAATCAGCCCCAGCATTTT
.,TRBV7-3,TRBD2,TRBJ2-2,CASSSEAFSGGDTGELFF,TGTGCCAGCAGCTCAGAAGCTTTTAGCGGGGGGGACACCGGGGAGCTGTTTTTT
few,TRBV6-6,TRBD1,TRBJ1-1,CASSFTGGLFF,TGTGCCAGCAGTTTCACAGGGGGTCTTTTCTTT
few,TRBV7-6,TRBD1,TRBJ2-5,CASSLAPTGEETQYF,TGTGCCAGCAGCTTAGCCCCCACAGGGGAAGAGACCCAGTACTTC
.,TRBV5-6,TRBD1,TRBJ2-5,CGSSWTGGAGETQYF,TGTGGCAGCAGCTGGACAGGGGGCGCCGGGGAGACCCAGTACTTC
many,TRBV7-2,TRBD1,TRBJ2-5,CASKGARETQYF,TGTGCCAGCAAGGGGGCGCGGGAGACCCAGTACTTC
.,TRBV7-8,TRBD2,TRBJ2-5,CASSLGPGLAVLQETQYF,TGTGCCAGCAGCTTAGGGCCGGGACTAGCGGTGTTACAAGAGACCCAGTACTTC
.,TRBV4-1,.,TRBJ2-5,CASSHLGPQETQYF,TGCGCCAGCAGCCACCTGGGACCTCAAGAGACCCAGTACTTC
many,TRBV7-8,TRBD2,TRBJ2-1,CASSLVGGSNEQFF,TGTGCCAGCAGCTTAGTGGGAGGGAGCAATGAGCAGTTCTTC
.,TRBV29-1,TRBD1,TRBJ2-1,CSVEVGTAFGEQFF,TGCAGCGTTGAAGTTGGGACAGCTTTCGGTGAGCAGTTCTTC
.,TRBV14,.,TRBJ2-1,CASSREGHYEQFF,TGTGCCAGCAGCCGTGAGGGCCACTATGAGCAGTTCTTC
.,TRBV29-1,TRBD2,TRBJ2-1,CSVEGLAGGSYSYNEQFF,TGCAGCGTCGAGGGACTAGCGGGGGGGTCCTACTCCTACAATGAGCAGTTCTTC
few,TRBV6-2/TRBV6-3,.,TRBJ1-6,CASSYRGQGDSPLHF,TGTGCCAGCAGTTACAGAGGCCAGGGCGATTCACCCCTCCACTTT
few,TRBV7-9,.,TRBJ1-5,CASSPGDNQPQHF,TGTGCCAGCAGCCCAGGGGACAATCAGCCCCAGCATTTT
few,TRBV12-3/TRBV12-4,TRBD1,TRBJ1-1,CASSLDRGFLNTEAFF,TGTGCCAGCAGCCTGGACAGGGGATTTCTGAACACTGAAGCTTTCTTT
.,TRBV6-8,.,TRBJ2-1,CANPQQPTSSYNEQFF,TGTGCCAACCCCCAGCAGCCGACGAGCTCCTACAATGAGCAGTTCTTC
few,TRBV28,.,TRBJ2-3,CASIGTSRADTQYF,TGTGCCAGTATTGGGACGAGTCGAGCAGATACGCAGTATTTT
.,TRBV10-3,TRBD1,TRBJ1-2,CAISANRGTGDYGYTF,TGTGCCATCAGTGCGAACCGGGGGACAGGGGACTATGGCTACACCTTC
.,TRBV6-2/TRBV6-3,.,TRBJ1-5,CASSYARYQPQHF,TGTGCCAGCAGTTACGCCAGGTATCAGCCCCAGCATTTT